The clone carrying this T cell receptor beta chain appeared a few times. The sample belongs to a study of identical twins. TCRdb processed the 5' RACE reads anew with MiXCR; each CDR3 protein has one entry. Of 500,000 or so distinct CDR3 sequences listed, approximately 14% are singletons. Germline CDR1 reads MDHEN; CDR2 reads SYDVKM. There are 13 residues in the CDR3. V was clipped by 4 bases and J by 0 bases, with 6 bases between them. In addition, the sample was reused for a study of yellow fever vaccine responses in identical twins.

Sample: CD4+ T cells sorted from blood. This sequence was found in a woman aged 18-29 years in good health. This chain links TRBV28 with TRBJ1-2; D gene unclear. The CDR3 nucleotides read TGTGCCAGCAGTTACCGCTCTAACTATGGCTACACCTTC. The encoded protein is CASSYRSNYGYTF.